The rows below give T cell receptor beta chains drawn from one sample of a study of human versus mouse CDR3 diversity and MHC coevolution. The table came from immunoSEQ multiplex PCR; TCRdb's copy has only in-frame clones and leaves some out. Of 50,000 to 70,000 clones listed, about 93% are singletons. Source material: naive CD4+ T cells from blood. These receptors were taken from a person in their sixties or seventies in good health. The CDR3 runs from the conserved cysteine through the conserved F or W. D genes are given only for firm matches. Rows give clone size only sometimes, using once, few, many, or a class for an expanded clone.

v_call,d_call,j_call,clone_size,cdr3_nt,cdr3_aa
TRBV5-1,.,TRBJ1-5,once,TGCGCCAGCAGCTTGTCAGGGGAGTCGAATCAGCCCCAGCATTTT,CASSLSGESNQPQHF
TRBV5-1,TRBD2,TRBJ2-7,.,TGCGCCAGCAGGGGAGGGGCTAGCAGCTACGAGCAGTACTTC,CASRGGASSYEQYF
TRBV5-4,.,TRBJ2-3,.,TGTGCCAGCAGCAAAGACAGTTACACAGATACGCAGTATTTT,CASSKDSYTDTQYF
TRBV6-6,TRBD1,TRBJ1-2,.,TGTGCCACTTCCCCCGACAGGGGGTACGGCTACACCTTC,CATSPDRGYGYTF
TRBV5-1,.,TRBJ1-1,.,TGCGCCAGCAGCGGGTGGACATCGAACACTGAAGCTTTCTTT,CASSGWTSNTEAFF
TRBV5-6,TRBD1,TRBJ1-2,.,TGTGCCAGCAGCTTGGAAGGGACAGGGCCTCACGGCTACACCTTC,CASSLEGTGPHGYTF
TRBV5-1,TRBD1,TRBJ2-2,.,TGCGCCAGCAGCCTACAGGGGTCAGGGGACACCGGGGAGCTGTTTTTT,CASSLQGSGDTGELFF
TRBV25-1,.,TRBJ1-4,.,TGTGCCAGCAGTGACACTACTGCAACTAATGAAAAACTGTTTTTT,CASSDTTATNEKLFF
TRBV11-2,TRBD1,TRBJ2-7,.,TGTGCCAGCAGCTTAGCCCCCGACAGGGATTTCGAGCAGTACTTC,CASSLAPDRDFEQYF
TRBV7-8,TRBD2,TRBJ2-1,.,TGTGCCAGCAGCTCGAATTTCTTAGCTAGCGGGAGTGGGAATGAGCAGTTCTTC,CASSSNFLASGSGNEQFF
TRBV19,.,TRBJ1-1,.,TGTGCCGCCAGTGCTACCCTGGGGGGGCAAGTCCTGGGCACTGAAGCTTTCTTT,CAASATLGGQVLGTEAFF
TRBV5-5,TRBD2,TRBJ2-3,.,TGTGCCAGCAGTCTTAGCGGGACCGGGGATACGCAGTATTTT,CASSLSGTGDTQYF
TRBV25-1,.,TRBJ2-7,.,TGTGCCAGCAGTGACCCGGCCTCCGGGAGAAGGGAGCAGTACTTC,CASSDPASGRREQYF
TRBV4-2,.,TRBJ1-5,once,TGTGCCAGCAGCCAAGGGTCAGGGGTAGGTCAGCCCCAGCATTTT,CASSQGSGVGQPQHF
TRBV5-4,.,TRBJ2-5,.,TGTGCCAGCAGCTTGGACGGGACAGCTCCGGGAGTCGGTCAGTACTTC,CASSLDGTAPGVGQYF
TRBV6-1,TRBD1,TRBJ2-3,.,TGTGCCAGCAGCTCGGGACAGGGGCGCACAGATACGCAGTATTTT,CASSSGQGRTDTQYF
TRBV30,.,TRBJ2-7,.,TGTGCCTGGGCGGACTCCTACGAGCAGTACTTC,CAWADSYEQYF
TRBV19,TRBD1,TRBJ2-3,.,TGTGCCAGTAGTAAAACAGGGGTTAGCACAGATACGCAGTATTTT,CASSKTGVSTDTQYF
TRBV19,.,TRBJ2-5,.,TGTGCCAGTAGTATGGGGCAGTCCCAAGAGACCCAGTACTTC,CASSMGQSQETQYF
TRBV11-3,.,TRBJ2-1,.,TGTGCCAGCAGCCCTAGGTCCCAGGGGTTCTCCTACAATGAGCAGTTCTTC,CASSPRSQGFSYNEQFF
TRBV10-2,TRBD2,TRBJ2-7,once,TGCGCCAGCAGGGGAAATATCGCGGGAGGGCGAATGGGATACGAGCAGTACTTC,CASRGNIAGGRMGYEQYF
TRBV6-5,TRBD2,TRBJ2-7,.,TGTGCCAGCAGTCAGAGCGGGAGGGCCGCCACCCAGTACTTC,CASSQSGRAATQYF
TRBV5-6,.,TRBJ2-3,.,TGTGCCAGCAGCTTGGGACGGGTTGCCACAGATACGCAGTATTTT,CASSLGRVATDTQYF
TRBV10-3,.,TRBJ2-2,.,TGTGCCATCAGTGATTCGACCCTACAGGCTTCCGGGGAGCTGTTTTTT,CAISDSTLQASGELFF
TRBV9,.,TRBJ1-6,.,TGTGCCAGCAGCACTGCAAATACAGGAGGGGGGGGAGCCCTCCACTTT,CASSTANTGGGGALHF
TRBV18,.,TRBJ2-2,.,TGTGCCAGCTCAGTCGGACGGGGGACCGGGGAGCTGTTTTTT,CASSVGRGTGELFF
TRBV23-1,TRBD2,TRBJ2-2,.,TGCGCCAGCAGTCAAACGGGAGGGTACACCGGGGAGCTGTTTTTT,CASSQTGGYTGELFF
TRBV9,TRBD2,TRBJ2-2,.,TGTGCCAGCAGCCCAGGACTAGCGGGAGGCACCGGGGAGCTGTTTTTT,CASSPGLAGGTGELFF
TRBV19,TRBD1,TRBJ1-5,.,TGTGCCAGTGGACCGCAGGGGGGAGGCAATCAGCCCCAGCATTTT,CASGPQGGGNQPQHF
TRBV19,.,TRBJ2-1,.,TGTGCCAGTAGTATCTCCGGGTACTCCTACAATGAGCAGTTCTTC,CASSISGYSYNEQFF
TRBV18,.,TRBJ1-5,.,TGTGCCAGCTCACCCGTACAGGGAATGTATCAGCCCCAGCATTTT,CASSPVQGMYQPQHF
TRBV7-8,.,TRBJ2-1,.,TGTGCCAGCAGCTTAGCCTCAACTAGAGCCTACAATGAGCAGTTCTTC,CASSLASTRAYNEQFF
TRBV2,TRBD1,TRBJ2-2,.,TGTGCCAGCAGTGTCGACAGGGGCCACACCGGGGAGCTGTTTTTT,CASSVDRGHTGELFF
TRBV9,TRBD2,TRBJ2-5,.,TGTGCCAGCAGCGTAGGCGGGAGTGGGCTGCAAGAGACCCAGTACTTC,CASSVGGSGLQETQYF
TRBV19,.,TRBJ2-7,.,TGTGCCAGTAGTGGGGAAGTGGGGAGACCCTACGAGCAGTACTTC,CASSGEVGRPYEQYF
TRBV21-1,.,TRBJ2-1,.,TGTGCCAGCAGCTCTGCGGGCGGGAGGGCCCATAATGAGCAGTTCTTC,CASSSAGGRAHNEQFF
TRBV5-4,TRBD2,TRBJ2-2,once,TGTGCCGGCACCCCCTCGGGAGGGGGGTACACCGGGGAGCTGTTTTTT,CAGTPSGGGYTGELFF
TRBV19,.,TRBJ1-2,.,TGTGCCAGTAGTATTGAGGGCAACTATGGCTACACCTTC,CASSIEGNYGYTF
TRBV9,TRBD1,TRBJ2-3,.,TGTGCCAGCAGCGAACGGACAGGGGACCGTACAGATACGCAGTATTTT,CASSERTGDRTDTQYF
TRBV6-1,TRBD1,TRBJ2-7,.,TGTGCCAGCAGTGTCTCAGCCGGGACAGGGGCCTACGAGCAGTACTTC,CASSVSAGTGAYEQYF
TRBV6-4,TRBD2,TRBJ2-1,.,TGTGCCAGCTCCGATAGGGGACTAGCGGGAGTGGTTGAGCAGTTCTTC,CASSDRGLAGVVEQFF
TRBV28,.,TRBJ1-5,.,TGTGCCAGCAGTTTGGGGAGTAGCAATCAGCCCCAGCATTTT,CASSLGSSNQPQHF
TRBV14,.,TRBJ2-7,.,TGTGCCAGCAGCCAGCCGGGACAAAGCTACGAGCAGTACTTC,CASSQPGQSYEQYF
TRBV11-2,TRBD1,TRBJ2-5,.,TGTGCCAGCACCCTCGACAGGGGCTACCCGGGGACCCAGTACTTC,CASTLDRGYPGTQYF
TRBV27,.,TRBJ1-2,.,TGTGCCAGCAGTTTTATGGGCAACTATGGCTACACCTTC,CASSFMGNYGYTF
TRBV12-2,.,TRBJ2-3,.,TGTGCAAGTCGCTTTGTAGACAGCCTCACAGATACGCAGTATTTT,CASRFVDSLTDTQYF
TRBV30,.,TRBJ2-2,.,TGTGCCTGGAGCTTAGGGGGAGGGGGGCCCGGGGAGCTGTTTTTT,CAWSLGGGGPGELFF
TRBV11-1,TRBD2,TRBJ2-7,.,TGTGCCAGCAGCTTAGGGCGGGAGGGCCCGCACTACGAGCAGTACTTC,CASSLGREGPHYEQYF